This T cell receptor beta chain was recovered during a study of a mutant IDH1 vaccine in newly diagnosed glioma. Study in general: During weeks 1, 3, 5, 7, 11, 15, 19 and 23, patients received eight vaccinations. Treated patients, about 60% male and approximately 38% female, averaged about 40 years of age.

The repertoire was sequenced with immunoSEQ multiplex PCR; TCRdb's copy has only in-frame clones and lacks some. The data hold fewer than 30,000 clones, with approximately 80% observed a single time. Deletions cut 0 bases from V and 4 bases from J, with 12 bases between. The CDR3 spans 15 residues. The V gene's germline CDR1 is SGHVS and CDR2 FNYEAQ. As to time point: week 5, during vaccination. The study gave 300 ug of mutant IDH1 20-mer peptide per vaccine dose, with topical imiquimod. About this clone itself: Its antigen is not identified.

This TCR came from a man between 40 and 49 years old with glioma. The chain links TRBV7-6 to TRBJ1-1, with TRBD1 as a possible D gene (5 bases). Source: PBMCs, taken from a glioma patient whose treatment included an IDH1 peptide vaccine. For the CDR3, the DNA is TGTGCCAGCAGCTTAGCCGGGAGGGGAGGCACTGAAGCTTTCTTT. Protein: CASSLAGRGGTEAFF.